Each of the 26 T cell receptor beta chains below was sequenced from the same sample in a study of cytomegalovirus exposure and HLA in healthy donors. Vbeta (60) and Jbeta (13) primers were used in the PCR. Assay used: immunoSEQ multiplex PCR; TCRdb lists only in-frame clones, some missing. This table holds 200,000 to 250,000 clones, approximately 79% found once. Source material: PBMCs. The receptors shown here come from a man aged 18 to 30 in good health and CMV-seronegative.

This clone was seen only a few times. The genes are TRBV7-2 and TRBJ2-3; 10 nucleotides line up with TRBD1. The ends lost 4 bases at V and 4 bases at J; junction bases unmatched: 8. CDR1 is SGHTA, CDR2 FQGNSA, per germline. The CDR3 covers 16 residues. The CDR3 is CASSSIPGQGPDTQYF. CDR3 DNA sequence: TGTGCCAGCAGCTCAATACCGGGACAGGGGCCAGATACGCAGTATTTT.

This rearrangement joins TRBV6-5 to TRBJ2-1, with D uncertain. Germline V gene sequence: CDR1 MNHEY, CDR2 SVGAGI. The V and J ends lost 4 bases and 0 bases respectively, with 13 bases between them. CDR3 size: 16 residues. The DNA for the CDR3 is TGTGCCAGCAGTTTATCGAGAACGAGCTCCTACAATGAGCAGTTCTTC. Encoded protein: CASSLSRTSSYNEQFF.

J is TRBJ2-7 and V is TRBV11-3; 8 positions match TRBD2. The CDR3 is 16 amino acids. The V gene's germline CDR1 is SGHNT and CDR2 YENEEA. The V and J ends lost 5 bases and 0 bases, in that order; junction bases with no gene match: 9. Written as DNA, the CDR3 is TGTGCCAGCAGCGGCCGCGGGGGGTTAAGCTCCTACGAGCAGTACTTC. Translating gives CASSGRGGLSSYEQYF.

J is TRBJ1-4 and V is TRBV18; 8 bases are a match to TRBD1. V shed 5 bases and J 8 bases; nucleotides not matched to a gene: 7. Germline V gene data show CDR1 as KGHSH and CDR2 as LQKENI. The CDR3 contains 14 residues. Written as DNA, the CDR3 is TGTGCCAGCTCAACTCAGGGGGCAGGGGAAAAACTGTTTTTT. It is translated as CASSTQGAGEKLFF.

The CDR3 here is CASSSRQGDEQFF. In nucleotides, the CDR3 is TGTGCCAGCAGCTCGAGACAGGGGGATGAGCAGTTCTTC. The chain links TRBV7-3 to TRBJ2-1; 9 bases match TRBD1. Germline V gene sequence: CDR1 SGHTA, CDR2 FQGTGA. Germline trimming cut 4 bases from V and 8 bases from J; bases unmatched to any gene: 3. This CDR3 region has 13 residues.

This clone was seen only a few times. The gene calls are TRBV6-1 and TRBJ1-2, with TRBD1 identical over 8 bases. This CDR3 spans 13 amino acids. Germline V lookup: CDR1 MNHNS, CDR2 SASEGT. Germline trimming cut 2 bases from V and 4 bases from J; bases unmatched to any gene: 0. The DNA of the CDR3 is TGTGCCAGCAGTGAAACAGGGGGCTATGGCTACACCTTC. It codes for CASSETGGYGYTF.

This rearrangement joins TRBV18 to TRBJ1-2; tentatively, D is TRBD1 (6 bases). The V gene's germline CDR1 is KGHSH and CDR2 LQKENI. This CDR3 is built from 15 residues. Trimming pared 2 bases from V and 2 bases from J, leaving 12 bases between. The CDR3 protein is CASSPSNGQNYGYTF. CDR3 in DNA: TGTGCCAGCTCACCAAGTAATGGACAGAACTATGGCTACACCTTC.

The rearrangement links TRBV28 to TRBJ2-2; possibly TRBD2 for D (6 bases). Trimming stripped 1 base from V and 11 bases from J, with 14 bases between. The CDR3 has 14 amino acids. The germline CDR1 and CDR2 sequences are MDHEN and SYDVKM. This CDR3 reads CASSLLSTGEELFF. The DNA for the CDR3 is TGTGCCAGCAGTTTATTATCGACGGGGGAAGAGCTGTTTTTT.

The chain joins TRBV30 to TRBJ1-5; D is unclear. This CDR3 spans 13 amino acids. V lost 4 bases, J lost 7 bases, and 14 bases lay in between. CDR1 and CDR2 (germline): GTSNPN, SVGIG (reference sequence). The CDR3 spells CAWNPDTQQPQHF. The CDR3 nucleotides are TGTGCCTGGAACCCCGACACGCAACAGCCCCAGCATTTT.

This sequence joins TRBV4-3 and TRBJ2-6; D unclear. In germline, CDR1 is LGHNA, CDR2 YSLEER. V lost 0 bases and J 2 bases, leaving 8 bases between the germline ends. The CDR3 contains 16 residues. This chain's CDR3 is CASSQDRGTGANVLTF. The CDR3 region has the DNA TGCGCCAGCAGCCAAGATCGAGGAACTGGGGCCAACGTCCTGACTTTC.

V gene TRBV11-3 combines with J gene TRBJ2-3, with D unclear. CDR1 SGHNT and CDR2 YENEEA come from the germline V gene. Trimming took off 0 bases at V and 2 bases at J, with 12 bases between the two ends. The CDR3 length is 16 residues. The DNA of the CDR3 is TGTGCCAGCAGCTTAGATAAAGCTTTTAACACAGATACGCAGTATTTT. Protein product: CASSLDKAFNTDTQYF.

The genes are TRBV6-5 and TRBJ2-1; 11 positions match TRBD2. V was clipped by 4 bases and J by 12 bases; unmatched bases: 14. CDR1 is MNHEY and CDR2 is SVGAGI in the germline V gene. CDR3 length equals 16 residues. The CDR3 spells CASSSMGTSGGVGQFF. The CDR3 nucleotides are TGTGCCAGCAGTTCTATGGGGACTAGCGGAGGGGTAGGGCAGTTCTTC.

The chain carries TRBV21-1 and TRBJ2-1; whether TRBD2, the table's D call, matches the DNA was not checked. TRBV21-1 is classified as a pseudogene. The CDR3 totals 18 residues. The CDR3 here is CASSKDILAGGKGNEQFF. The DNA of the CDR3 is TGTGCCAGCAGCAAAGACATATTAGCGGGGGGGAAGGGGAATGAGCAGTTCTTC.

This clone was picked up one time. The chain carries TRBV5-1 and TRBJ1-1; TRBD1 matches at 7 bases. Germline assignment: CDR1 SGHRS and CDR2 YFSETQ. The CDR3 is made up of 13 amino acids. J was trimmed by 4 bases and V by 7 bases; bases with no gene match: 7. Written as DNA, the CDR3 is TGCGCCAGCGGGGGGACAGAATTCACTGAAGCTTTCTTT. Its translation: CASGGTEFTEAFF.

The chain links TRBV6-5 to TRBJ2-1; D ambiguous. V was pared by 0 bases and J by 14 bases, with 17 bases between. The CDR3 has 14 residues. Germline CDR1 MNHEY, CDR2 SVGAGI. CDR3 in DNA: TGTGCCAGCAGTTACTCGAACGGCCACCTAGGCAAGTTCTTC. Translation: CASSYSNGHLGKFF.

The rearrangement joins TRBV30 to TRBJ2-1; 7 bases fit TRBD1. The CDR3 loop spans 17 amino acids. Germline V gives CDR1 GTSNPN, CDR2 SVGIG (reference sequence). The J segment lost 0 bases and the V segment lost 0 bases, leaving 8 bases of the junction unmatched. CDR3 nucleotides: TGTGCCTGGAGTGTAACCCTGACAGGGAGCTCCTACAATGAGCAGTTCTTC. This encodes CAWSVTLTGSSYNEQFF.

The chain combines TRBV10-3 with TRBJ2-5; 7 nucleotides agree with TRBD1. The germline CDR1 and CDR2 sequences are ENHRY and SYGVKD. V shed 2 bases and J 5 bases; nucleotides not matched to a gene: 8. The CDR3 runs to 15 residues. This chain's CDR3 is CAISEGGQLLETQYF. Written as DNA, the CDR3 is TGTGCCATCAGTGAGGGGGGACAGCTCTTGGAGACCCAGTACTTC.

This chain connects TRBV6-6 to TRBJ1-2; 7 bases are shared with TRBD1. CDR3 length: 15 amino acids. Germline trimming cut 2 bases from V and 4 bases from J; bases unmatched to any gene: 7. Germline CDR1 reads MNHNY; CDR2 reads SVGAGI (reference sequence). The CDR3 spells CASSYTDRLPYGYTF. The CDR3 bases are TGTGCCAGCAGTTACACGGACAGGCTCCCCTATGGCTACACCTTC.

The CDR3 loop is CASSFPGGYANTGELFF. CDR3 sequence (DNA): TGCGCCAGCAGCTTCCCGGGGGGCTACGCGAACACCGGGGAGCTGTTTTTT. This chain joins TRBV5-1 and TRBJ2-2; tentatively, D is TRBD2 (7 bases). The V gene's germline CDR1 is SGHRS and CDR2 YFSETQ. The CDR3 loop spans 17 amino acids. V was pared by 2 bases and J by 0 bases, with 14 bases between.

V is TRBV2 and J is TRBJ2-5; D is uncertain. The ends were cut back, 6 bases at V and 3 bases at J, with 8 bases in the middle. The CDR3 covers 12 residues. The V gene's germline CDR1 is SNHLY and CDR2 FYNNEI. In DNA form, the CDR3 reads TGTGCCAGCAGCCTAACCGAAGAGACCCAGTACTTC. Its translation is CASSLTEETQYF.

V and J are TRBV7-2 and TRBJ2-3, with 7 positions matching TRBD2. V lost 5 bases to trimming and J lost 2 bases; unmatched junction nucleotides: 10. Germline V gene data show CDR1 as SGHTA and CDR2 as FQGNSA. CDR3 size: 16 residues. CDR3 DNA: TGTGCCAGCAGCCCCAGCCGCGGGGGTAACACAGATACGCAGTATTTT. This codes for CASSPSRGGNTDTQYF.

This rearrangement joins TRBV4-3 to TRBJ2-7; 12 nucleotides line up with TRBD2. Losses at the gene ends were 0 bases for V and 6 bases for J; bases not matched to a gene: 9. CDR3 length equals 17 residues. Germline CDR1 and CDR2: LGHNA and YSLEER. Written as DNA, the CDR3 is TGCGCCAGCAGCCAAGATGGCCCCTTGACTAGCGGGAGCGAGCAGTACTTC. This codes for CASSQDGPLTSGSEQYF.

The chain is built from TRBV19 and TRBJ1-1, with TRBD1 identical over 7 bases. V lost 7 bases and J lost 0; bases outside the gene matches: 11. The CDR3 runs 16 residues. In germline, CDR1 is LNHDA, CDR2 SQIVND (reference sequence). In DNA, the CDR3 is TGTGCCAGTATAAGAAGGGACAGCGCCATGAACACTGAAGCTTTCTTT. It codes for CASIRRDSAMNTEAFF.

This clone was detected a few times. The chain combines TRBV27 with TRBJ2-3, with a tentative D call TRBD2 (5 bases). The CDR3 is 14 residues long. Trimming removed 3 bases at V and 2 bases at J, with 9 bases between. Germline CDR1 reads MNHEY; CDR2 reads SMNVEV (reference sequence). The CDR3 nucleotides read TGTGCCAGCAGTTTTTCCGGGGTCACAGATACGCAGTATTTT. Protein product: CASSFSGVTDTQYF.

The chain uses TRBV7-8 and TRBJ1-1; TRBD1 might be the D (5 bases). Trimming removed 2 bases from V and 2 bases from J, with 9 bases in between. The CDR3 runs 14 residues. Germline V gene sequence: CDR1 SGHVS, CDR2 FQNEAQ. The CDR3 protein is CASSLTGLNTEAFF. Here the CDR3 DNA reads TGTGCCAGCAGCTTAACAGGATTAAACACTGAAGCTTTCTTT.

The J gene is TRBJ1-2, the V gene TRBV27; 8 bases fit TRBD1. Germline values: CDR1 MNHEY, CDR2 SMNVEV (reference sequence). J was trimmed by 1 base and V by 3 bases; bases with no gene match: 4. There are 15 residues in the CDR3. CDR3 in amino acids: CASSFGQGDNYGYTF. The CDR3 DNA reads as TGTGCCAGCAGTTTCGGACAGGGAGATAACTATGGCTACACCTTC.